This T cell receptor beta chain appears in the sequencing data of a study of T cell responses to AZD1222 COVID-19 vaccine. Overall study findings and caveats: A mostly white British donor set with more females was recruited, and clonal diversity was possibly underestimated. Unmutated regions of variants are reportedly targeted by nearly half of spike-specific TCRs. Along spike, vaccine-associated CD4 TCRs were found throughout, with dominance at 160-218 and 743-854. Receipt of two AZD1222 doses was followed by a rise in Spike-specific TCR breadth and depth.

Germline lookup yields CDR1 SGDLS and CDR2 YYNGEE. Trimming removed 4 bases at V and 3 bases at J, with 13 bases between. This CDR3 has 14 amino acids. The table came from immunoSEQ multiplex PCR; TCRdb's copy has only in-frame clones and leaves some out. Among about 150,000 clones, over 75% were seen once, and the ten largest hold more than 3%. Worth noting for this clone: Antigen unknown.

This sequence was found in an adult who received the AZD1222 COVID-19 vaccine. The chain has TRBV9 and TRBJ2-5; D not certain. The sample was peripheral blood, taken 28 days after the second AZD1222 dose. As DNA, the CDR3 is TGTGCCAGCAGCTCCCCGGGCGGTAAAGAGACCCAGTACTTC. Its translation is CASSSPGGKETQYF.